This T cell receptor beta chain was captured in a study of T cell changes during pregnancy in multiple sclerosis. Profiling relied on immunoSEQ multiplex PCR, and the TCRdb table lists in-frame clones only, not all of them. The sample contains about 59,000 clones, around 89% of which appear only once. This TCR came from a female donor in good health, enrolled as a control in a pregnancy study. The starting material was peripheral blood, obtained in the first trimester of pregnancy.

For the CDR3, the DNA is TGTGCCAGCAGCTCGTGGGGAGGCAATCAGCCCCAGCATTTT. Translated, it gives CASSSWGGNQPQHF. The genes are TRBV7-2 and TRBJ1-5, with unresolved D. The length of the CDR3 is 14 residues. Trimming shortened V by 4 bases and J by 2 bases, and 9 bases separated the two germline ends. The germline CDR1 and CDR2 sequences are SGHTA and FQGNSA. Filled out from reference TRBV7-2 and TRBJ1-5, the complete variable domain reads GAGVSQSPSNKVTEKGKDVELRCDPISGHTALYWYRQSLGQGLEFLIYFQGNSAPDKSGLPSDRFSAERTGGSVSTLTIQRTQQEDSAVYLCASSSWGGNQPQHFGDGTRLSIL.